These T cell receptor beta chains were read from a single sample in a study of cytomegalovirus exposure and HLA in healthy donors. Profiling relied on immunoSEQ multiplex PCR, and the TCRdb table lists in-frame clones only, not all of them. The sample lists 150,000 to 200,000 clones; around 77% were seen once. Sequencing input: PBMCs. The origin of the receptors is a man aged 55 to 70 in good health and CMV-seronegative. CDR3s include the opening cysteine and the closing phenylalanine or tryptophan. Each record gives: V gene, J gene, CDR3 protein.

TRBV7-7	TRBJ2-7	CASSRPGTETYEQYF
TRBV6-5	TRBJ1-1	CASSSLRAEAFF
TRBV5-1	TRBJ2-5	CASSTGQGAQETQYF
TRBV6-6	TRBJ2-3	CASSYGAGSSTDTQYF
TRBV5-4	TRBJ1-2	CASSDAPGQGAFGYTF
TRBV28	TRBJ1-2	CASSPLGGANYGYTF
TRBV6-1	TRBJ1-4	CASNSVGGLEEKLFF
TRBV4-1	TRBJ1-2	CASSQEYRGRGYGYTF
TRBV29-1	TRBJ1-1	CSVAWGDTEAFF
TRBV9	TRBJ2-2	CASSVPTTSANTGELFF
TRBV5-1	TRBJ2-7	CASSAGTRPSYEQYF
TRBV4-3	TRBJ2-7	CASSQDTGTTVEQYF
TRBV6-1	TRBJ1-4	CASSRQHTTNEKLFF
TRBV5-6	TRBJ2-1	CASSFSLGGNEQFF
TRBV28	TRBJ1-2	CASKGGAGWYGYTF
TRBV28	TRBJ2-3	CASTPRGLAGVIRDTQYF
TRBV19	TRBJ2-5	CASSLQGAPGETQYF
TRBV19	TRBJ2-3	CASSIPGTGRTDTQYF
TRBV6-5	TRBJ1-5	CASSTDRDNQPQHF
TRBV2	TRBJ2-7	CASSEGSQSYEQYF
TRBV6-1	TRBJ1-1	CASTVGANTEAFF
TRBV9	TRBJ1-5	CASSGYREEHF
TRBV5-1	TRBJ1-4	CASSLGLSNEKLFF
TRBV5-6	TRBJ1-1	CASSPNMNTEAFF
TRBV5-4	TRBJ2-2	CASSPRPLAGGTGELFF
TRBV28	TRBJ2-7	CASSLWPQDGQYF
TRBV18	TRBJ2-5	CASSPSRGQRQETQYF
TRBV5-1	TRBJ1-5	CASSLTGNGQPQHF
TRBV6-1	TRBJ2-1	CASSGRTSRYNEQFF
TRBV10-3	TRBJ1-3	CAISEQRTARNTIYF
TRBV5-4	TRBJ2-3	CASSLLRNTDTQYF
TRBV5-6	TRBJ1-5	CASSPTAASNQPQNF